This entry is about one T cell receptor beta chain. Its antigen remains undetermined. There are no base qualities to consult, and no much larger clone falls within one base. This entry is derived from a study of blood T cell repertoires in COVID-19 (dated by TCRdb to 2020 to 2022). Looking at the study overall: Samples covering the acute and convalescent phases of COVID-19 were provided by collaborators in the United States, Italy and Spain. A freely available public database, intended as a resource for researchers studying the immune response to SARS-CoV-2, is where the repertoires were released. Deeply sampled blood TCRbeta repertoires from subjects exposed to, actively infected with, or recovered from COVID-19 were included in the dataset. The samples were drawn from the first 160 participants of the ongoing ImmuneRACE study and from 1,200 or so subjects provided by 6 global collaborators. Nearly every sample came with metadata listing a de-identified subject ID, COVID-19 status, age in years and sex. HLA class I and class II types, where available, came from metadata supplied by the sample provider rather than from assay-based typing. The material from the prospective study consisted of cDNA or gDNA derived from T cells, B-cell-depleted T cells, or PBMCs.

V was cut back by 3 bases and J by 8 bases, leaving a gap of 12 bases between them. Sequences GTSNPN (CDR1) and SVGIG (CDR2) are obtained from the germline V gene (reference sequence). The CDR3, cysteine through phenylalanine, is 12 amino acids long. Only the CDR3 DNA stays, 36 bases, in frame from base 1. TCRbeta CDR3 regions were amplified from genomic DNA using the immunoSEQ Assay, a bias-controlled multiplex PCR. The original pipeline was this. Nucleated cell counts per sample were estimated from amplification of reference gene primers within the assay. To quantify the absolute abundance of each unique TCRbeta CDR3 rearrangement, sequence reads were collapsed and filtered. Productive Simpson clonality was computed per sample as the square root of Simpson's diversity index over productive rearrangements. TCRdb provides this immuneACCESS table in a form limited to in-frame rearrangements. Some clones are lacking; in checked studies, under half of them reflect an unresolved V gene, and why the rest are absent is not known. Clonal size and the V and J genes are those of that table, whereas D and trimming came from the DNA. Counted in this sample were around 430,000 clones; around 88% of them appeared once. Roughly an eighth of the sample lies in the top ten.

The paper's findings and limits, for the study overall: Clinical and demographic metadata were provided uncurated, with the amount varying by source and participant.

One collaborating source in Seattle enrolled patients during active infection and followed them longitudinally through the course of disease. Whole blood was collected in K2EDTA tubes by collaborating institutions according to the institutions' own protocols. For TCRbeta analysis, collaborators shipped samples as frozen whole blood, isolated PBMCs, or DNA extracted from either of those sample types. Here the chain combines TRBV30 and TRBJ2-3; TRBD2 is perhaps the D gene, given 5 matching bases. The source of this sequence is a woman aged 45-65 years with COVID-19, enrolled during active disease. Sample: peripheral blood. CDR3 protein: CAWRDSRGTQYF. The DNA sequence is TGTGCCTGGAGGGACTCCCGGGGTACGCAGTATTTT.